A selection of T cell receptor beta chains follows, all from one sample in a study of cytomegalovirus exposure and HLA in healthy donors. Clones were read by immunoSEQ multiplex PCR, and TCRdb kept only the in-frame ones, dropping some. The repertoire includes 11,000 to 15,000 clones, under 70% of them detected once, and over 15% sits in the top ten. The specimen sequenced was PBMCs. All receptors come from a woman aged 45-59 years in good health and CMV-seropositive. The CDR3 runs from the conserved cysteine through the conserved F or W. D genes are given only for firm matches. Clone sizes are given selectively: once, few, many, or a class where the clone is expanded.

v_gene,d_gene,j_gene,abundance,CDR3aa,CDR3nt
TRBV29-1,.,TRBJ2-1,.,CSVAPGLKNEQFF,TGCAGCGTTGCCCCGGGACTGAAGAATGAGCAGTTCTTC
TRBV27,.,TRBJ1-3,.,CASRPSGNTIYF,TGTGCCAGCAGGCCTAGTGGAAACACCATATATTTT
TRBV4-2,.,TRBJ1-1,.,CASSQDYGRTNTEAFF,TGTGCCAGCAGCCAAGATTACGGGAGAACGAACACTGAAGCTTTCTTT
TRBV5-4,.,TRBJ1-2,.,CASSLGPNDYGYTF,TGTGCCAGCAGCTTGGGGCCGAATGACTATGGCTACACCTTC
TRBV6-1,.,TRBJ2-1,.,CASSGDSPNEQFF,TGTGCCAGCAGTGGTGACTCTCCCAATGAGCAGTTCTTC
TRBV13,.,TRBJ2-6,few,CASSLVRSGANVLTF,TGTGCCAGCAGCTTAGTCCGCTCTGGGGCCAACGTCCTGACTTTC
TRBV11-2,TRBD1,TRBJ2-5,.,CASSQNRQGAKTQYF,TGTGCCAGCAGCCAAAACCGACAGGGGGCGAAGACCCAGTACTTC
TRBV6-4,TRBD1,TRBJ1-5,.,CASSETGGNQPQHF,TGTGCCAGCAGCGAGACAGGGGGCAATCAGCCCCAGCATTTT
TRBV28,.,TRBJ1-2,.,CASYSRNSYGYTF,TGTGCCAGCTATAGCCGGAATAGCTATGGCTACACCTTC
TRBV6-6,.,TRBJ2-1,.,CASSYFRREGDEQFF,TGTGCCAGCAGTTACTTTCGGCGGGAAGGTGATGAGCAGTTCTTC
TRBV6-6,.,TRBJ2-2,.,CASKEGANTGELFF,TGTGCCAGCAAGGAGGGGGCTAACACCGGGGAGCTGTTTTTT
TRBV29-1,.,TRBJ1-1,.,CSYSQGWNTEAFF,TGCAGCTACTCACAGGGATGGAACACTGAAGCTTTCTTT
TRBV4-3,.,TRBJ2-7,.,CASSPRDAGVSGEQYF,TGCGCCAGCAGTCCCCGAGATGCAGGGGTTTCGGGCGAGCAGTACTTC
TRBV7-2,.,TRBJ1-6,once,CASSKHPGTRSAPLHF,TGTGCCAGCAGCAAGCACCCCGGGACAAGGAGCGCACCCCTCCACTTT
TRBV4-3,TRBD1,TRBJ1-2,.,CASSQGRTGDYGYTF,TGCGCCAGCAGCCAAGGACGGACAGGGGACTATGGCTACACCTTC
TRBV6-1,.,TRBJ1-2,.,CASSESGNYGYTF,TGTGCCAGCAGTGAATCGGGTAACTATGGCTACACCTTC
TRBV29-1,TRBD1,TRBJ1-2,few,CSVDTGGYGYTF,TGCAGCGTAGACACAGGGGGCTATGGCTACACCTTC